The clone carrying this T cell receptor beta chain was recorded only once. In the source study's methods: The assay estimated nucleated cells by amplifying reference gene primers. The assay was immunoSEQ multiplex PCR, and TCRdb's table has in-frame clones only and misses some. The D gene and trimming were derived from the DNA, and the V and J assignments and clone size from that table. The sample lists more than 75,000 clones, roughly 87% occurring once. These data come from a study of blood T cell repertoires in COVID-19. Across the study: PBMCs, B-cell-depleted T cells, or T cells were the source of the cDNA or gDNA that made up the material.

The CDR3 totals 14 residues. The ends were cut back, 1 base at V and 5 bases at J, with 11 bases in the middle. Germline V CDR1 and CDR2: SGHDN, FVKESK. Sequencing was performed on peripheral blood. The rearrangement links TRBV14 to TRBJ1-2; D is unresolved. The clonotype was recovered from a man aged 50 to 59 with acute or convalescent COVID-19. The CDR3 region is CASSQVSGLYGYTF. The CDR3 DNA is TGTGCCAGCAGCCAAGTAAGTGGGCTTTATGGCTACACCTTC.